This T cell receptor beta chain was obtained from a study of glioma-infiltrating T cells. Findings and caveats of the study: Only very few CDR3 sequences appeared in both tissue and blood.

The iRepertoire nested amplicon-rescue multiplex PCR amplified TCR alpha and beta CDR3s from RNA. TCRdb re-analysed the multiplex PCR reads in MiXCR, keeping a single row per CDR3 protein. This sample has approximately 110,000 distinct CDR3 sequences, with roughly 25% found just once. Trimming left V 2 bases short and J 7 bases short, with 14 bases between. The CDR3 is 14 residues long. Germline values: CDR1 MNHEY, CDR2 SMNVEV (reference sequence). This clonotype was counted many times. Its antigen remains unknown. What was sequenced was glioma tissue, nonneoplastic brain tissue, or PBMCs (not recorded which). The clonotype comes from a human donor with low-grade glioma or glioblastoma, undergoing nonglioma brain surgery, or in good health (not recorded which). The genes are TRBV27 and TRBJ1-1, with D perhaps TRBD1 (6 bases). CDR3 residues: CASSLRRGAFEAFF. CDR3 coding DNA: TGTGCCAGCAGTTTACGCCGGGGGGCTTTTGAAGCTTTCTTT.